This entry lists 20 T cell receptor beta chains sequenced from one sample in a study of a mutant IDH1 vaccine in newly diagnosed glioma. TCRdb's table, derived via immunoSEQ multiplex PCR, lists solely in-frame clones and lacks some. Here the sample spans under 150,000 clones, 85% to 90% being singletons. These TCRs are of unknown antigen specificity. Time point in this sample: week 11, during vaccination. The vaccine gave 300 ug of a 20-mer mutant IDH1 peptide subcutaneously per dose. The sequencing here drew on PBMCs, taken from a glioma patient whose treatment included an IDH1 peptide vaccine. These receptors all stem from a woman in her 50s with glioma.

This rearrangement joins TRBV28 to TRBJ2-2; D not resolved. V was shortened by 5 bases and J by 3 bases, with 7 bases between the two germline ends. The CDR3 is 13 amino acids. CDR1 and CDR2 from the germline V gene are MDHEN and SYDVKM. The CDR3 region has the DNA TGTGCCAGCAGTCAACAGTACACCGGGGAGCTGTTTTTT. Protein: CASSQQYTGELFF.

The chain employs TRBV27 and TRBJ2-1; 13 nucleotides match TRBD2. Trimming cost V 5 bases and J 9 bases; bases outside gene matches: 4. The CDR3 extends over 14 amino acids. Germline CDR1 MNHEY, CDR2 SMNVEV (reference sequence). DNA of the CDR3: TGTGCCAGCAGTGGACTAGCGGGAGTAGGTGAGCAGTTCTTC. This codes for CASSGLAGVGEQFF.

The chain employs TRBV14 and TRBJ1-2; D is uncertain. CDR3 length: 14 residues. The V and J ends lost 2 bases and 4 bases respectively, with 11 bases between them. Germline lookup yields CDR1 SGHDN and CDR2 FVKESK. The CDR3 reads CASSQRNAAYGYTF. CDR3 in DNA: TGTGCCAGCAGCCAACGCAACGCGGCCTATGGCTACACCTTC.

The chain links TRBV30 to TRBJ2-1, with 9 bases identical to TRBD2. CDR1 is GTSNPN, CDR2 SVGIG, per germline (reference sequence). The ends lost 1 base at V and 7 bases at J; junction bases unmatched: 14. The CDR3 is made up of 17 amino acids. CDR3 protein: CAWSAPGWREGQNEQFF. CDR3 in DNA: TGTGCCTGGAGTGCCCCCGGTTGGCGGGAGGGCCAGAATGAGCAGTTCTTC.

V usage is TRBV27 and J usage is TRBJ1-2; a possible D gene is TRBD1 (5 bases). The germline gives CDR1 MNHEY, CDR2 SMNVEV (reference sequence). The germline V and J ends were trimmed by 5 bases and 8 bases, with 18 bases remaining between them. CDR3 length equals 14 residues. The CDR3 DNA reads TGTGCCAGCAGTCCACTCGGGACCGTGCAGGGCTACACCTTC. The encoded protein is CASSPLGTVQGYTF.

This sequence joins TRBV6-6 and TRBJ2-7, with 10 positions matching TRBD2. The CDR3 has 16 amino acids. From germline, CDR1 is MNHNY and CDR2 SVGAGI (reference sequence). V was clipped by 0 bases and J by 4 bases; unmatched bases: 6. In DNA form, the CDR3 reads TGTGCCAGCAGTTACTCTCTAGCGGGAGAACGGTACGAGCAGTACTTC. Protein sequence: CASSYSLAGERYEQYF.

The chain couples TRBV6-4 to TRBJ2-2; 13 bases are shared with TRBD2. Germline V lookup: CDR1 MRHNA, CDR2 SNTAGT. The CDR3 totals 16 residues. With V trimmed by 3 bases and J by 6 bases, 4 bases remained unmatched. The chain's CDR3 is CASSESTSGRSGELFF. CDR3 in DNA: TGTGCCAGCAGTGAATCGACTAGCGGGAGGTCCGGGGAGCTGTTTTTT.

The chain joins TRBV2 to TRBJ1-3, with TRBD1 as a possible D gene (6 bases). This CDR3 region has 16 residues. The V gene's germline CDR1 is SNHLY and CDR2 FYNNEI. Trimming took 2 bases from V and 4 from J, leaving 15 bases between them. The CDR3 region has the DNA TGTGCCAGCAGTGAAAGTAGAGACAGGACCGGAAACACCATATATTTT. Amino acid sequence: CASSESRDRTGNTIYF. Complete variable domain (other parts from reference TRBV2 and TRBJ1-3): EPEVTQTPSHQVTQMGQEVILRCVPISNHLYFYWYRQILGQKVEFLVSFYNNEISEKSEIFDDQFSVERPDGSNFTLKIRSTKLEDSAMYFCASSESRDRTGNTIYFGEGSWLTVV.

The chain couples TRBV15 to TRBJ2-2, with D perhaps matching TRBD2 (6 bases). The CDR3 extends over 16 amino acids. Trimming pared 0 bases from V and 9 bases from J, leaving 17 bases between. Germline V gene data show CDR1 as LNHNV and CDR2 as YYDKDF (reference sequence). In DNA form, the CDR3 reads TGTGCCACCAGCAGAGATCTTGGGACTTCCTCAAGGGAGCTGTTTTTT. This codes for CATSRDLGTSSRELFF.

Only a few counts were recorded for this clone. The gene calls are TRBV27 and TRBJ1-1, with D hard to call. V was clipped by 4 bases and J by 3 bases, with 18 bases between them. Germline CDR1 MNHEY, CDR2 SMNVEV (reference sequence). The CDR3 is 16 residues long. CDR3 amino acids: CASSWTEIGPHTEAFF. CDR3 bases: TGTGCCAGCAGTTGGACCGAAATCGGGCCGCACACTGAAGCTTTCTTT.

This chain uses TRBV28 with TRBJ2-7; D call uncertain. The CDR3 runs to 13 residues. V lost 8 bases to trimming and J lost 3 bases, with 14 bases between them. The germline CDR1 and CDR2 sequences are MDHEN and SYDVKM. CDR3 in DNA: TGTGCCAGCGATGGTCTGGGGTTCTACGAGCAGTACTTC. Its translation: CASDGLGFYEQYF.

V usage is TRBV6-5 and J usage is TRBJ2-1; unclear D gene. V dropped 6 bases and J dropped 0 bases, with 6 bases sitting between them. Looked up from germline, CDR1 is MNHEY and CDR2 is SVGAGI. The CDR3 extends over 13 amino acids. The CDR3 region is CASSPSSYNEQFF. CDR3 bases: TGTGCCAGCAGCCCAAGCTCCTACAATGAGCAGTTCTTC.

The V and J genes are TRBV29-1 and TRBJ2-3; TRBD1 is a possible D gene (8 bases). Per germline, CDR1 SQVTM and CDR2 ANQGSEA. There are 13 residues in the CDR3. V lost 6 bases, J lost 1 base, and 11 bases lay in between. In DNA, the CDR3 is TGCAGCGTCACAGGGGGGGGCACAGATACGCAGTATTTT. Protein product: CSVTGGGTDTQYF.

In the case of this clone: The germline gene is not matched at one end of the junction; a read error may be the cause. This chain connects TRBV7-7 to TRBJ2-7; D is perhaps TRBD1 or TRBD2 (5 bases each). The CDR3 spans 15 residues. Germline CDR1 reads SSHAT; CDR2 reads FNYEAQ (reference sequence). CDR3 nucleotide sequence: TGTGCTAGCAGCAGAGGGGCCGCTCTAGAATACGAGCAGTACTTC. Its translation is CASSRGAALEYEQYF.

The chain joins TRBV18 to TRBJ2-5, with a weak D call TRBD1 (6 bases). Looked up from germline, CDR1 is KGHSH and CDR2 is LQKENI. CDR3 size: 14 residues. V was cut by 3 bases and J by 1 base, with 9 bases left in between. The CDR3 DNA is TGTGCCAGCTCACCCAGGGACACCCAAGAGACCCAGTACTTC. It encodes CASSPRDTQETQYF.

The chain joins TRBV6-5 to TRBJ2-5; D is unresolved. Germline V gives CDR1 MNHEY, CDR2 SVGAGI. The CDR3 spans 13 residues. V was shortened by 7 bases and J by 2 bases, with 11 bases between the two germline ends. CDR3 sequence reads: CASIGRIQETQYF. The CDR3 DNA reads as TGTGCCAGCATCGGGCGGATTCAAGAGACCCAGTACTTC.

The chain uses TRBV4-1 and TRBJ2-5; TRBD1 agrees at 9 bases. The CDR3 spans 16 residues. CDR1 MGHRA and CDR2 YSYEKL come from the germline V gene. Trimming removed 3 bases from V and 1 base from J; junction bases left unmatched: 6. The CDR3 DNA reads TGCGCCAGCAGCCACTGGAGGGGACAGGGCCAAGAGACCCAGTACTTC. This encodes CASSHWRGQGQETQYF.

The rearrangement uses TRBV19 and TRBJ2-3; a weak D match, TRBD2 (6 bases). The CDR3 runs to 16 residues. Germline CDR1 reads LNHDA; CDR2 reads SQIVND (reference sequence). Trimming pared 7 bases from V and 3 bases from J, leaving 20 bases between. DNA of the CDR3: TGTGCCAGTACCAACCTCGGGGGAAGGAGGACAGATACGCAGTATTTT. It translates to CASTNLGGRRTDTQYF.

The rearrangement links TRBV6-4 to TRBJ2-1; 7 nucleotides agree with TRBD2. CDR1 is MRHNA and CDR2 is SNTAGT in the germline V gene. V dropped 0 bases and J dropped 3; count of bases not matched to a gene: 2. The CDR3 has 15 amino acids. This CDR3 is CASSDSAGDYNEQFF. CDR3 DNA sequence: TGTGCCAGCAGTGACTCGGCGGGAGACTACAATGAGCAGTTCTTC.

The V and J genes are TRBV6-5 and TRBJ2-3; no reliable D call. Trimming removed 7 bases from V and 6 bases from J, with 14 bases in between. CDR3 length: 13 residues. Germline V lookup: CDR1 MNHEY, CDR2 SVGAGI. The CDR3 is CASNPTWVDTQYF. For the CDR3, the DNA is TGTGCCAGCAACCCGACGTGGGTCGATACGCAGTATTTT.